This paragraph reports one TCR beta chain. Its antigen is undetermined. The PCR contained 60 Vbeta and 13 Jbeta primers. Produced via immunoSEQ multiplex PCR; TCRdb's table is partial and in-frame only. The data contain fewer than 130,000 clones, over 65% of them singletons. This entry belongs to a study of cytomegalovirus exposure and HLA in healthy donors. Study findings and constraints: Cytomegalovirus-associated TCR beta chains were listed, numbering around 150. The authors confirmed in vitro that three CMV-associated chains were specific for CMV antigens.

The germline V gene encodes CDR1 SGHRS and CDR2 YFSETQ. The CDR3 is 20 residues long. The V end was cut by 0 bases, the J end by 0 bases, with 22 bases between. The specimen sequenced was PBMCs. V and J are TRBV5-1 and TRBJ1-5; D not resolved. The receptor comes from a female donor in good health and CMV-seropositive. In DNA, the CDR3 is TGCGCCAGCAGCTTGGTGGTAGGGAGGTATATAGGGTATAGCAATCAGCCCCAGCATTTT. Residues: CASSLVVGRYIGYSNQPQHF. The entire variable domain, with the rest obtained from reference TRBV5-1 and TRBJ1-5, is as follows: KAGVTQTPRYLIKTRGQQVTLSCSPISGHRSVSWYQQTPGQGLQFLFEYFSETQRNKGNFPGRFSGRQFSNSRSEMNVSTLELGDSALYLCASSLVVGRYIGYSNQPQHFGDGTRLSIL.